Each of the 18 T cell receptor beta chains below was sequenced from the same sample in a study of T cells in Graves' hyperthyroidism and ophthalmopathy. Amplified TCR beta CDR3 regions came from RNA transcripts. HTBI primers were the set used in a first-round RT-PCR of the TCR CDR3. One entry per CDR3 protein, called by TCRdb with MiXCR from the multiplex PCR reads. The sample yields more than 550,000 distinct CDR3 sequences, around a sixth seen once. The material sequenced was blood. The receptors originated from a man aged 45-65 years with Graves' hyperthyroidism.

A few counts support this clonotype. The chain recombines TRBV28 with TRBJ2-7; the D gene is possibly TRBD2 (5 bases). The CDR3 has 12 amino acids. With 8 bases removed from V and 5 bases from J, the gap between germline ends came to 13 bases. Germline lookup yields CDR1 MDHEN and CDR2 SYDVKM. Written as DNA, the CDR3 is TGTGCCAGCGCTCTAGCTGTCGACGAGCAGTACTTC. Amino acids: CASALAVDEQYF.

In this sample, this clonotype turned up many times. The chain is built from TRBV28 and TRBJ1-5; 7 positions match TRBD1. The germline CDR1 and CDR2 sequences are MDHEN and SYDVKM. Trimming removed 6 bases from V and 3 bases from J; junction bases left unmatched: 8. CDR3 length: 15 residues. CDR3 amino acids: CASSKIQGTNQPQHF. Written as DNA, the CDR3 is TGTGCCAGCAGCAAAATACAGGGGACCAATCAGCCCCAGCATTTT.

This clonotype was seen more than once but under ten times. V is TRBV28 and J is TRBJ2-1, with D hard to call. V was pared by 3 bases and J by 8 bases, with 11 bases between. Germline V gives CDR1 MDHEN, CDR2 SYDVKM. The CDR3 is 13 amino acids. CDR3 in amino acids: CASSLRSKDEQFF. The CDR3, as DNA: TGTGCCAGCAGTTTGAGGTCAAAGGATGAGCAGTTCTTC.

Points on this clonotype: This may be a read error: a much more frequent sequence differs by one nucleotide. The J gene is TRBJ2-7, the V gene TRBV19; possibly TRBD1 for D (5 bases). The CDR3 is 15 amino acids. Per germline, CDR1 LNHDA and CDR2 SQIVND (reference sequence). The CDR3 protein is CTSSSTDNRFYEQYF. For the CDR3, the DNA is TGTACCAGTAGTAGTACGGACAACCGCTTCTACGAGCAGTACTTC.

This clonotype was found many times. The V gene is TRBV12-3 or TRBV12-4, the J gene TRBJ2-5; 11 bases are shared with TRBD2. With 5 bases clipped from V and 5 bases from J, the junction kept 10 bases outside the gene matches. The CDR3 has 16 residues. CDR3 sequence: CASSGSSGRRGETQYF. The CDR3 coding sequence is TGTGCCAGCAGTGGGTCTAGCGGGAGGAGAGGGGAGACCCAGTACTTC.

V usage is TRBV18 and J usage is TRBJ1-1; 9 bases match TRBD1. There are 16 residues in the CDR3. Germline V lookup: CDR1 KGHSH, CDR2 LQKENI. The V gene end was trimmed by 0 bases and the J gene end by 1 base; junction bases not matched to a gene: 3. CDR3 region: CASSPPTGGTNTEAFF. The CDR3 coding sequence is TGTGCCAGCTCACCACCGACAGGGGGTACGAACACTGAAGCTTTCTTT.

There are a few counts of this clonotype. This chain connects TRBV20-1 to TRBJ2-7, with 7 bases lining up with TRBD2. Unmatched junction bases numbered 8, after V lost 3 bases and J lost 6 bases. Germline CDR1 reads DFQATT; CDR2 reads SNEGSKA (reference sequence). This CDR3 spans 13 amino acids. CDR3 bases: TGCAGTGCTAGCGGGAGGACCTTGGGCGAGCAGTACTTC. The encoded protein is CSASGRTLGEQYF.

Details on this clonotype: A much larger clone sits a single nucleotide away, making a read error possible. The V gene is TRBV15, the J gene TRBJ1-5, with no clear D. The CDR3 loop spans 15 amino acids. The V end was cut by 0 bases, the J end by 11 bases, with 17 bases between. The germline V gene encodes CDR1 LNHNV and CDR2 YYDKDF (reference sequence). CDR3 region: CATSRDHQRGTTQHF. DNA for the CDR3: TGTGCCACCAGCAGAGATCACCAGCGGGGAACGACCCAGCATTTT.

The CDR3 is CASSFPPRSGNTIYF. In DNA, the CDR3 is TGTGCCAGCAGTTTCCCGCCTCGCTCTGGAAACACCATATATTTT. The chain couples TRBV12-3 or TRBV12-4 to TRBJ1-3; D is unresolved. The V end was cut by 3 bases, the J end by 0 bases, with 9 bases between. The CDR3 consists of 15 residues.

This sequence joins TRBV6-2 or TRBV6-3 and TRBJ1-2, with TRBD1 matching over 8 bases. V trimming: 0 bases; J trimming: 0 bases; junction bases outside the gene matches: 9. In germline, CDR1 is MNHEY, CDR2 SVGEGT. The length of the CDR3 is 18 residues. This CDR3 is CASSYSSGQGSSNYGYTF. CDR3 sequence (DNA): TGTGCCAGCAGTTACTCGAGCGGACAGGGATCTTCTAACTATGGCTACACCTTC.

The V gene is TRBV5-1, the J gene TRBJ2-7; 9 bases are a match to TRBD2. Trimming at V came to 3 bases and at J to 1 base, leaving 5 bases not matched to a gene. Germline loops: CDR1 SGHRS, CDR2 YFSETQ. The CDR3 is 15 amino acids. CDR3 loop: CASSYSGSGSYEQYF. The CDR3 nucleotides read TGCGCCAGCAGCTATAGCGGGAGCGGTTCCTACGAGCAGTACTTC.

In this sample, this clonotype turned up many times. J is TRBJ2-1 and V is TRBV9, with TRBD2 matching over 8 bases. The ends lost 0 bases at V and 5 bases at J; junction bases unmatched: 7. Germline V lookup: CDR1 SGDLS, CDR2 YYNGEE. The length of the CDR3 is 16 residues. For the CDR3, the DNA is TGTGCCAGCAGCGTAGACGTAGCGGGAAACCACAATGAGCAGTTCTTC. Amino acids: CASSVDVAGNHNEQFF. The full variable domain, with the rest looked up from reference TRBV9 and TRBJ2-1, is DSGVTQTPKHLITATGQRVTLRCSPRSGDLSVYWYQQSLDQGLQFLIQYYNGEERAKGNILERFSAQQFPDLHSELNLSSLELGDSALYFCASSVDVAGNHNEQFFGPGTRLTVL.

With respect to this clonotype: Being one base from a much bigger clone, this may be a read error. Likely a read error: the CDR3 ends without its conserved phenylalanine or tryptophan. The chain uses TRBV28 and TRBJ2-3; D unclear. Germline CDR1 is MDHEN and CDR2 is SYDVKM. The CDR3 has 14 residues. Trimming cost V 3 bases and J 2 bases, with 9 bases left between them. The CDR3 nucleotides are TGTGCCAGCAGTTTCGAACCCAACACAGATACGCAGTATTCT. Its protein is CASSFEPNTDTQYS.

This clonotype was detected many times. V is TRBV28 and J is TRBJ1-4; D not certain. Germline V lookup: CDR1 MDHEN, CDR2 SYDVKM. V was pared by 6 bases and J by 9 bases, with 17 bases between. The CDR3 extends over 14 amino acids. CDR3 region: CASSLTEGAKKLFF. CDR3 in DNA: TGTGCCAGCAGCCTGACTGAGGGCGCGAAAAAACTGTTTTTT.

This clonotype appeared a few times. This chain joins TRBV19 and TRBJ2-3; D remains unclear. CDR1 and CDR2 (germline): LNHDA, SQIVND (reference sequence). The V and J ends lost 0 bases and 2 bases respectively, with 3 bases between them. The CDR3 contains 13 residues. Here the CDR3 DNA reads TGTGCCAGTAGTATAGACTTCACAGATACGCAGTATTTT. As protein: CASSIDFTDTQYF.

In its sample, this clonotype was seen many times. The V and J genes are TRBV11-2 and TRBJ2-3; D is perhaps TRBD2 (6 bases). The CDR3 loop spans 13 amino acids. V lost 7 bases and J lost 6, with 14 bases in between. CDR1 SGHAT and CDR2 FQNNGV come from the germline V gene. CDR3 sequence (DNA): TGTGCCAGCACCCGGGAGTTCGTTGATACGCAGTATTTT. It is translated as CASTREFVDTQYF.

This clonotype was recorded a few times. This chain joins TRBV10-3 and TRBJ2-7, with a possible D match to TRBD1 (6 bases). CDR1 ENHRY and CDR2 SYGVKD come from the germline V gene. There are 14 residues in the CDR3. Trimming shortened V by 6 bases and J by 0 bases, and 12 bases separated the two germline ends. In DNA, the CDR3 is TGTGCCATCAGCCTAGACAGGAACTCCTACGAGCAGTACTTC. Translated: CAISLDRNSYEQYF.

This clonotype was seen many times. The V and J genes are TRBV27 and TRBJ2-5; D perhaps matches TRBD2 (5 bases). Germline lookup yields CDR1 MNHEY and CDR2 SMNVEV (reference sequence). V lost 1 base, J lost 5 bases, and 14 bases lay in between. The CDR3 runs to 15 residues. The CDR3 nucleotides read TGTGCCAGCAGTTTATTGGACTCTACTTCGGAGACCCAGTACTTC. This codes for CASSLLDSTSETQYF.